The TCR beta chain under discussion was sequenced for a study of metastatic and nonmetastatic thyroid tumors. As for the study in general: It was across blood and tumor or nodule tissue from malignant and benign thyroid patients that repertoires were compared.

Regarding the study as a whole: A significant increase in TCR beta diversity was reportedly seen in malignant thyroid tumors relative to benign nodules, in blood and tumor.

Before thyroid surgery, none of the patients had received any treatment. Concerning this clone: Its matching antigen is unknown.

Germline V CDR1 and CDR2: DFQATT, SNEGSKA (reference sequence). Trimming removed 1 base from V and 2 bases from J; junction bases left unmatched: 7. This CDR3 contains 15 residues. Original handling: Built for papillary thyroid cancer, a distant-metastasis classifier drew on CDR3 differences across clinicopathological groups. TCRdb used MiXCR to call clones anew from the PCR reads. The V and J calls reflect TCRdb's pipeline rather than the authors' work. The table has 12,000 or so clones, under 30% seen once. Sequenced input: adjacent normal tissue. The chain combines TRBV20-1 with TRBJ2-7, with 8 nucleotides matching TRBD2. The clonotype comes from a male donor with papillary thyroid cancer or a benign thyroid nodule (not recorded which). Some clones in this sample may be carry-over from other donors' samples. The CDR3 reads CSARGVNGRAYEQYF. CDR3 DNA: TGCAGTGCTAGAGGGGTGAACGGGAGGGCCTACGAGCAGTACTTC.